The 21 T cell receptor beta chains below all came from one sample that was sequenced in a study of cytomegalovirus exposure and HLA in healthy donors. Primers included in the PCR were 60 Vbeta and 13 Jbeta primers. The method was immunoSEQ multiplex PCR; TCRdb's version includes in-frame clones alone and lacks a portion of them. This table has about 200,000 clones, around 80% appearing once. Sequences were obtained from PBMCs. All receptors derive from a man younger than 35 in good health and CMV-seronegative.

This clone was detected only a few times. The chain uses TRBV19 and TRBJ1-5; D ambiguous. In germline, CDR1 is LNHDA, CDR2 SQIVND (reference sequence). V gave up 4 bases and J gave up 2 bases, with 15 bases separating them. The CDR3 length is 16 residues. The CDR3 DNA sequence: TGTGCCAGTAGTACCCACGCGGGTGGGGGCAATCAGCCCCAGCATTTT. It translates to CASSTHAGGGNQPQHF.

This chain uses TRBV28 with TRBJ1-3; 8 bases align to TRBD1. J lost 0 bases, V lost 5 bases, and 3 bases had no gene match. The CDR3 consists of 15 residues. The germline V gene has CDR1 MDHEN and CDR2 SYDVKM. CDR3 sequence: CASSPGQGSGNTIYF. Written as DNA, the CDR3 is TGTGCCAGCAGTCCCGGACAGGGCTCTGGAAACACCATATATTTT.

A few counts support this clone. The chain combines TRBV7-8 with TRBJ2-3, with 8 nucleotides matching TRBD2. V was pared by 2 bases and J by 5 bases, with 9 bases of the junction left unmatched. The CDR3 consists of 16 residues. Germline V CDR1 and CDR2: SGHVS, FQNEAQ. CDR3 DNA sequence: TGTGCCAGCAGCTTAAGAGCGGGAGTGTTCGGAGATACGCAGTATTTT. It specifies CASSLRAGVFGDTQYF. Drawing the rest from reference TRBV7-8 and TRBJ2-3, the complete variable domain is GAGVSQSPRYKVAKRGQDVALRCDPISGHVSLFWYQQALGQGPEFLTYFQNEAQLDKSGLPSDRFFAERPEGSVSTLKIQRTQQEDSAVYLCASSLRAGVFGDTQYFGPGTRLTVL.

The rearrangement links TRBV6-1 to TRBJ2-7; the match to TRBD2 covers 7 bases. The CDR3 loop spans 15 amino acids. The V segment lost 5 bases and the J segment 0 bases; nucleotides outside the gene matches: 7. Germline lookup yields CDR1 MNHNS and CDR2 SASEGT. The CDR3 DNA sequence: TGTGCCAGCAGTTTGCGCGGCGGGGGCTCCTACGAGCAGTACTTC. Translation gives CASSLRGGGSYEQYF.

This chain connects TRBV10-1 to TRBJ2-3; D possibly corresponds to TRBD2 (5 bases). V lost 10 bases and J 3 bases, leaving 8 bases between the germline ends. CDR3 length: 11 residues. Per germline, CDR1 WNHNN and CDR2 SYGVQD (reference sequence). The CDR3 protein is CATRDTDTQYF. The CDR3 coding sequence is TGCGCCACCCGGGATACAGATACGCAGTATTTT.

V usage is TRBV6-4 and J usage is TRBJ2-1, with TRBD2 matching 11 bases. The length of the CDR3 is 16 residues. Germline V lookup: CDR1 MRHNA, CDR2 SNTAGT. Trimming took 0 bases from V and 8 from J; bases not matched to a gene: 6. The CDR3 sequence: CASSDSPGLAEDEQFF. As DNA, the CDR3 is TGTGCCAGCAGTGACTCGCCGGGACTAGCGGAGGATGAGCAGTTCTTC.

The chain's CDR3 is CASSLQAGPYNEQFF. CDR3 nucleotides: TGCGCCAGCAGCCTCCAAGCGGGACCCTACAATGAGCAGTTCTTC. The rearrangement links TRBV4-1 to TRBJ2-1, with 7 positions matching TRBD2. V trimming: 4 bases; J trimming: 2 bases; junction bases outside the gene matches: 5. Germline V gene sequence: CDR1 MGHRA, CDR2 YSYEKL. This CDR3 has 15 amino acids.

CDR3 amino acids: CASSVDWISGSSYNEQFF. The CDR3 coding sequence is TGTGCCAGCAGCGTAGATTGGATAAGCGGGAGCTCCTACAATGAGCAGTTCTTC. V usage is TRBV9 and J usage is TRBJ2-1; 8 bases align to TRBD2. J gave up 0 bases and V 0 bases, and 8 bases lay outside the gene matches. The CDR3 loop spans 18 amino acids. Per the germline V gene, CDR1 is SGDLS and CDR2 is YYNGEE.

The chain carries TRBV5-1 and TRBJ2-7; 12 positions agree with TRBD2. The ends lost 1 base at V and 2 bases at J; junction bases unmatched: 16. There are 20 residues in the CDR3. Germline CDR1 is SGHRS and CDR2 is YFSETQ. The CDR3 DNA follows: TGCGCCAGCAGCTTGCGACCGCGACTAGCGGGAGTCACCGCCCCCTACGAGCAGTACTTC. Translating gives CASSLRPRLAGVTAPYEQYF.

In its sample, this clone was seen a few times. The chain is built from TRBV18 and TRBJ2-1; the match to TRBD2 covers 12 bases. The CDR3 runs 16 residues. Germline assignment: CDR1 KGHSH and CDR2 LQKENI. V shed 6 bases and J 5 bases; nucleotides not matched to a gene: 8. This CDR3 is CASSQRTSGTDNEQFF. CDR3 DNA: TGTGCCAGCTCCCAGAGGACTAGCGGGACGGACAATGAGCAGTTCTTC.

The chain uses TRBV7-8 and TRBJ1-5; no firm D call. This CDR3 has 13 residues. V lost 0 bases and J lost 4, with 4 bases in between. Germline V lookup: CDR1 SGHVS, CDR2 FQNEAQ. CDR3 DNA: TGTGCCAGCAGCTTAGCGTTAAATCAGCCCCAGCATTTT. Residues: CASSLALNQPQHF.

This chain connects TRBV6-1 to TRBJ1-1; D remains ambiguous. Germline CDR1 MNHNS, CDR2 SASEGT. V lost 8 bases, J lost 4 bases, and 17 bases lay in between. The CDR3 has 14 residues. The CDR3 DNA follows: TGTGCCAGCGTGGCCTCCCCTGTCCCCACTGAAGCTTTCTTT. This encodes CASVASPVPTEAFF.

The rearrangement uses TRBV10-3 and TRBJ2-6; D may be TRBD1 (6 bases). CDR1 is ENHRY, CDR2 SYGVKD, per germline. Trimming removed 5 bases from V and 4 bases from J, with 9 bases in between. CDR3 size: 14 residues. The CDR3 DNA is TGTGCCATCAGTCAGGGGTCCGGGGCCAACGTCCTGACTTTC. Protein sequence: CAISQGSGANVLTF.

In DNA form, the CDR3 reads TGTGCCAGCAGCAGCCTTCGAACTGAAGCTTTCTTT. As protein: CASSSLRTEAFF. V is TRBV7-9 and J is TRBJ1-1; unclear D gene. The length of the CDR3 is 12 residues. Germline CDR1 and CDR2: SEHNR and FQNEAQ (reference sequence). The V end was cut by 5 bases, the J end by 5 bases, with 9 bases between.

This chain uses TRBV6-6 with TRBJ2-7; TRBD1 aligns across 10 bases. After removal of 6 bases from V and 4 bases from J, the junction contained 6 bases not matched to a gene. The CDR3 extends over 14 amino acids. Germline V lookup: CDR1 MNHNY, CDR2 SVGAGI (reference sequence). The CDR3 here is CASSGQGVLYEQYF. CDR3 bases: TGTGCCAGCAGCGGACAGGGGGTTCTGTACGAGCAGTACTTC.

This clone was counted a single time. The chain couples TRBV6-5 to TRBJ2-7; 11 nucleotides align to TRBD1. Germline assignment: CDR1 MNHEY and CDR2 SVGAGI. There are 15 residues in the CDR3. The J segment lost 5 bases and the V segment lost 5 bases, leaving 8 bases of the junction unmatched. CDR3 DNA: TGTGCCAGCAGTATAACGGACAGGGGGCCCCACGAGCAGTACTTC. Translation: CASSITDRGPHEQYF.

As concerns this clone: Sequence at one end of the junction differs from germline and may be a read error. The V call is TRBV5-4, the J call TRBJ2-7, with D tentatively TRBD2 (6 bases). The CDR3 loop spans 16 amino acids. Germline V gene data show CDR1 as SGHNT and CDR2 as YYREEE (reference sequence). The CDR3 DNA follows: TGTGCCAGCAGCCCACTAGCCAGCCTCCCCTCCCACGAGCAGTACTTC. Amino acids: CASSPLASLPSHEQYF.

V usage is TRBV13 and J usage is TRBJ1-2; 8 bases match TRBD1. The V gene's germline CDR1 is PRHDT and CDR2 FYEKMQ (reference sequence). This CDR3 spans 14 amino acids. J was trimmed by 2 bases and V by 5 bases; bases with no gene match: 4. The CDR3 sequence: CASSKRTGNYGYTF. CDR3 bases: TGTGCCAGCAGCAAACGGACAGGGAACTATGGCTACACCTTC.

This clone has only one observation. V usage is TRBV7-9 and J usage is TRBJ2-3, with a weak D call TRBD2 (6 bases). The V and J ends lost 7 bases and 4 bases respectively, with 18 bases between them. Germline assignment: CDR1 SEHNR and CDR2 FQNEAQ (reference sequence). The CDR3 runs 15 residues. In DNA form, the CDR3 reads TGTGCCAGCATCAGACTAACGGGAGTCCCAGATACGCAGTATTTT. Translating it yields CASIRLTGVPDTQYF.

This clone was recorded once. CDR3 bases: TGCGCCAGCAGCCAGGCGGGACTAGTCTCCTACGAGCAGTACTTC. It yields the protein CASSQAGLVSYEQYF. This chain joins TRBV4-1 and TRBJ2-7; 8 bases are shared with TRBD2. Germline CDR1 reads MGHRA; CDR2 reads YSYEKL. The trim removed 3 bases at V and 0 bases at J, leaving 4 bases unmatched. The CDR3 length is 15 residues.

The table lists this clone with a few counts. The chain combines TRBV28 with TRBJ2-6; a weak D match, TRBD1 (6 bases). The CDR3 totals 17 residues. Germline-derived CDR1 and CDR2 are MDHEN and SYDVKM. V lost 7 bases and J lost 0, with 16 bases in between. As DNA, the CDR3 is TGTGCCAGCACCTCCGGAGACAGGATCTCTGGGGCCAACGTCCTGACTTTC. Amino acids: CASTSGDRISGANVLTF.